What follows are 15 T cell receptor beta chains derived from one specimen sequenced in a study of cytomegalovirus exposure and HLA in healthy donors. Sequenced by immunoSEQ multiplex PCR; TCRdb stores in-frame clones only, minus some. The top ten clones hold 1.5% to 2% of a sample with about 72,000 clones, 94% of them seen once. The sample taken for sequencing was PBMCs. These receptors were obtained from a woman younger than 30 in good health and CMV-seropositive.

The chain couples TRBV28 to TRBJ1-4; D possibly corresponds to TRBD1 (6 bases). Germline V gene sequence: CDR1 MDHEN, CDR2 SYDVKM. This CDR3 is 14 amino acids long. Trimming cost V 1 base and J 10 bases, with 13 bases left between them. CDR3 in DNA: TGTGCCAGCAGTTTATCAATGGGGGCGGGAAAACTGTTTTTT. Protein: CASSLSMGAGKLFF.

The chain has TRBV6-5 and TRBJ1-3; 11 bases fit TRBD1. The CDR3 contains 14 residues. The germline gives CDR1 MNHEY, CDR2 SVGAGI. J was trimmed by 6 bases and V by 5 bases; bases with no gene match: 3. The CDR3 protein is CASSPGQGVNTIYF. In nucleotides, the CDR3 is TGTGCCAGCAGTCCGGGACAGGGGGTAAACACCATATATTTT.

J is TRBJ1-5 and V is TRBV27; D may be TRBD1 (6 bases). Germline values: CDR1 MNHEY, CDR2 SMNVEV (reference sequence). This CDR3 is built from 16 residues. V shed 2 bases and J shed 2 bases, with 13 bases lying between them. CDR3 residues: CASSLTGRRGNQPQHF. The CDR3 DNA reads TGTGCCAGCAGTTTAACAGGGAGAAGAGGCAATCAGCCCCAGCATTTT.

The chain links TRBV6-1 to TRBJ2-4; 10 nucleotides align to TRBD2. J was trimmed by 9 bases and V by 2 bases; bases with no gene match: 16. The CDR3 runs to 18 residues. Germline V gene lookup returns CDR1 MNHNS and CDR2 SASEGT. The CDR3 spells CASSEYLAGDYTGGIQYF. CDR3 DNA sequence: TGTGCCAGCAGTGAATATCTAGCGGGAGATTATACGGGTGGCATTCAGTACTTC.

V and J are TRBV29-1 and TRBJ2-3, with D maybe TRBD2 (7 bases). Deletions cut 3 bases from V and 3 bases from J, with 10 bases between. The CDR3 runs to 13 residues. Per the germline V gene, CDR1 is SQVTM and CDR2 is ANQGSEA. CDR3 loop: CSVDKGGTDTQYF. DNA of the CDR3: TGCAGCGTTGACAAGGGGGGGACAGATACGCAGTATTTT.

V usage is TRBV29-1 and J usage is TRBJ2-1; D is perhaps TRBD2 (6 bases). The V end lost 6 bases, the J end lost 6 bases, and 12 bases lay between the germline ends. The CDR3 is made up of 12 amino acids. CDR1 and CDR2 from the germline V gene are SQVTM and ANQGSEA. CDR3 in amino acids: CSVVRDSNEQFF. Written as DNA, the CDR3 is TGCAGCGTCGTTCGGGACTCCAATGAGCAGTTCTTC.

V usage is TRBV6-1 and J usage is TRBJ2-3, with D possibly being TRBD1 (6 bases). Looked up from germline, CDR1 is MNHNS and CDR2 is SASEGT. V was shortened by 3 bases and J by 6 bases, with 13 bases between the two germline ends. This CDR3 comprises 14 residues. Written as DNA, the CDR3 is TGTGCCAGCAGTGATACCTCAGGGGCCGATACGCAGTATTTT. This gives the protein CASSDTSGADTQYF.

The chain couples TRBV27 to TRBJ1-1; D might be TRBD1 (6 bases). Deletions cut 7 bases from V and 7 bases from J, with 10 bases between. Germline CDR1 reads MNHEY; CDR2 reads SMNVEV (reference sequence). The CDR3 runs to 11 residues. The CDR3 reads CASIGTREAFF. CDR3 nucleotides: TGTGCCAGCATAGGGACACGTGAAGCTTTCTTT.

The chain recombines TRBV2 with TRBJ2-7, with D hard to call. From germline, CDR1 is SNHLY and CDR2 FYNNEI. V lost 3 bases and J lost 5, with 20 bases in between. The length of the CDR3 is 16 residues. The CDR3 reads CASSELTTEAWDEQYF. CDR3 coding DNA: TGTGCCAGCAGTGAGTTAACTACCGAAGCCTGGGACGAGCAGTACTTC. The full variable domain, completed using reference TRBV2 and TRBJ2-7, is EPEVTQTPSHQVTQMGQEVILRCVPISNHLYFYWYRQILGQKVEFLVSFYNNEISEKSEIFDDQFSVERPDGSNFTLKIRSTKLEDSAMYFCASSELTTEAWDEQYFGPGTRLTVT.

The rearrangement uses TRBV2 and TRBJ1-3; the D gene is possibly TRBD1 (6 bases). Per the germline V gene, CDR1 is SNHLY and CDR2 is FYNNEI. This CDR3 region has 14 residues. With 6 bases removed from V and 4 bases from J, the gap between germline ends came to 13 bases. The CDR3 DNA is TGTGCCAGCAGGAACAGGGATGCGGGAAACACCATATATTTT. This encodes CASRNRDAGNTIYF. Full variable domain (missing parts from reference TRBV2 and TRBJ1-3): EPEVTQTPSHQVTQMGQEVILRCVPISNHLYFYWYRQILGQKVEFLVSFYNNEISEKSEIFDDQFSVERPDGSNFTLKIRSTKLEDSAMYFCASRNRDAGNTIYFGEGSWLTVV.

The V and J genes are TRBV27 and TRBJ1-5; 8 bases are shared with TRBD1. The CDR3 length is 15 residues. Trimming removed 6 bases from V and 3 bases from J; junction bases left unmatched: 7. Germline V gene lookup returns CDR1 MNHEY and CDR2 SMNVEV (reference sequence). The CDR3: CASSQGQGANQPQHF. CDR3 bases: TGTGCCAGCAGCCAAGGACAGGGTGCCAATCAGCCCCAGCATTTT.

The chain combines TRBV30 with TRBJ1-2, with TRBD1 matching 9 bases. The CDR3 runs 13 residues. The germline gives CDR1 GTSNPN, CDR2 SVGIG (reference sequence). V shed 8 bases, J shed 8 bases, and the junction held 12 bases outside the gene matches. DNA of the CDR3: TGTGCCCGAACCTCGGACAGGGGCGAAGGCTACACCTTC. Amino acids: CARTSDRGEGYTF.

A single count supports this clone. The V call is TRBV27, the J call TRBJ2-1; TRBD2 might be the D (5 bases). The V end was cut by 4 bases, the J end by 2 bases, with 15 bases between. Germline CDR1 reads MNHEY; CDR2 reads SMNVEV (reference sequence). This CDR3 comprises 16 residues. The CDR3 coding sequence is TGTGCCAGCAGTTCTACCGGGATTGAGGCCTACAATGAGCAGTTCTTC. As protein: CASSSTGIEAYNEQFF.

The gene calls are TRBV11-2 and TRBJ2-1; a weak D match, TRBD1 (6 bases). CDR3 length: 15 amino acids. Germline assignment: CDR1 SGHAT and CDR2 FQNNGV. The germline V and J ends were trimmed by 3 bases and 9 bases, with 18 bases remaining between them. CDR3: CASSFAGARVGEQFF. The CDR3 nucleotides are TGTGCCAGCAGCTTCGCAGGGGCGAGGGTCGGTGAGCAGTTCTTC.

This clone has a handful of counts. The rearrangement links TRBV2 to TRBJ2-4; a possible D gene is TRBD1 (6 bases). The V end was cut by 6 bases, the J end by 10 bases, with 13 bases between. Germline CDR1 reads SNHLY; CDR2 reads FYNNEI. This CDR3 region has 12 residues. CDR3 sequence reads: CASRDSLGIQYF. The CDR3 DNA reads TGTGCCAGCAGGGACAGTTTGGGGATTCAGTACTTC.